What follows are 13 T cell receptor beta chains derived from one specimen sequenced in a study (dated by TCRdb to 2015 to 2017). Library preparation used 5' RACE. The data were produced on an Illumina MiSeq. TCRdb passed the public sequencing reads through fastp at Q25 and MiXCR, retaining productive beta sequences. CDR3 protein duplicates are merged, each entry listing the most common genes and DNA. The sample yields 35,000 to 50,000 distinct CDR3 sequences; 25% to 35% were counted once. The top ten constitute just over 4% of the sample. Material: tumor-infiltrating memory CD4+ T cells sorted from the breast tumor. The cell subset or site label, as the study defines it: memory CD4+ T cells, CD4+CD45RO+CD25-. The origin of the receptors is a female donor with breast cancer.

Points on this clonotype: This may be a read error: a much more frequent sequence differs by one nucleotide. J is TRBJ2-7 and V is TRBV6-5; D call uncertain. In germline, CDR1 is MNHEY, CDR2 SVGAGI. The CDR3 contains 19 residues. Trimming shortened V by 6 bases and J by 3 bases, and 30 bases separated the two germline ends. CDR3: CASRAKREKSIQSNYEQYF. The CDR3 bases are TGTGCCAGCAGGGCCAAAAGAGAGAAGAGCATTCAAAGCAACTACGAGCAGTACTTC.

This clonotype was detected only once. The chain is built from TRBV4-1 and TRBJ2-7; D may be TRBD2 (6 bases). V lost 2 bases to trimming and J lost 1 base, with 9 bases between them. Germline values: CDR1 MGHRA, CDR2 YSYEKL. CDR3 length: 14 amino acids. In nucleotides, the CDR3 is TGCGCCAGCAGCCAACGACTAGGATCCTACGAGCAGTACTTC. Residues: CASSQRLGSYEQYF.

In this sample, this clonotype turned up a few times. Its ends do not fully match the called genes, so a read error is possible. The V gene is TRBV20-1, the J gene TRBJ2-7, with TRBD2 as a possible D gene (6 bases). Germline V gene lookup returns CDR1 DFQATT and CDR2 SNEGSKA (reference sequence). The CDR3 is made up of 14 amino acids. The CDR3 DNA reads TGCGGTGCTGGCGGGACCGGGTCCTCCTACGAGCAGTACTTC. It translates to CGAGGTGSSYEQYF.

A few counts support this clonotype. The J gene is TRBJ2-7, the V gene TRBV20-1; 9 bases align to TRBD1. V shed 5 bases, J shed 3 bases, and the junction held 8 bases outside the gene matches. Germline V gene data show CDR1 as DFQATT and CDR2 as SNEGSKA (reference sequence). The CDR3 totals 14 residues. The DNA for the CDR3 is TGCAGTGCTGATCCGGGACAGGGTCTCTACGAGCAGTACTTC. It specifies CSADPGQGLYEQYF.

This clonotype has more than one count but fewer than ten. This rearrangement joins TRBV7-2 to TRBJ2-5; no reliable D call. V was shortened by 1 base and J by 5 bases, with 8 bases between the two germline ends. CDR3 length: 13 amino acids. Germline assignment: CDR1 SGHTA and CDR2 FQGNSA. The CDR3 protein is CASSLDRKETQYF. The CDR3 nucleotides read TGTGCCAGCAGCTTAGATCGCAAGGAGACCCAGTACTTC.

This clonotype was found a few times. The rearrangement joins TRBV12-3 or TRBV12-4 to TRBJ2-4, with D unclear. The CDR3 runs to 15 residues. The V and J ends lost 7 bases and 0 bases respectively, with 13 bases between them. The CDR3 region is CASTGPPLAKNIQYF. CDR3 coding DNA: TGTGCCAGCACTGGACCGCCCTTAGCCAAAAACATTCAGTACTTC.

This clonotype has more than one count but fewer than ten. V is TRBV5-1 and J is TRBJ2-2; TRBD1 aligns across 7 bases. With 3 bases clipped from V and 0 bases from J, the junction kept 8 bases outside the gene matches. This CDR3 contains 17 residues. Per germline, CDR1 SGHRS and CDR2 YFSETQ. In DNA, the CDR3 is TGCGCCAGCAGCTCTATACAGGGGAGTCCGAACACCGGGGAGCTGTTTTTT. It encodes CASSSIQGSPNTGELFF. Full variable domain (remainder filled in from reference TRBV5-1 and TRBJ2-2): KAGVTQTPRYLIKTRGQQVTLSCSPISGHRSVSWYQQTPGQGLQFLFEYFSETQRNKGNFPGRFSGRQFSNSRSEMNVSTLELGDSALYLCASSSIQGSPNTGELFFGEGSRLTVL.

In the case of this clonotype: Given the absence of the conserved phenylalanine or tryptophan at the CDR3 end, a read error is likely. This chain links TRBV7-3 with TRBJ2-1; perhaps TRBD2 as D (5 bases). The CDR3 sequence is 14 residues long. Germline loops: CDR1 SGHTA, CDR2 FQGTGA. Trimming pared 6 bases from V and 5 bases from J, leaving 14 bases between. The CDR3 nucleotides are TGTGCCAGCAGTCCCATAGCGACCCACAATGAGCAGTTCCTC. It translates to CASSPIATHNEQFL.

The chain couples TRBV5-1 to TRBJ2-1, with 11 positions matching TRBD2. Germline lookup yields CDR1 SGHRS and CDR2 YFSETQ. The V and J ends lost 4 bases and 4 bases, in that order; junction bases with no gene match: 4. The CDR3 runs 15 residues. In nucleotides, the CDR3 is TGCGCCAGCAGCCCTGGGACTAGCGGATACAATGAGCAGTTCTTC. Its protein product is CASSPGTSGYNEQFF.

This chain joins TRBV7-9 and TRBJ1-2; TRBD1 matches at 12 bases. In germline, CDR1 is SEHNR, CDR2 FQNEAQ (reference sequence). Germline trimming cut 5 bases from V and 8 bases from J; bases unmatched to any gene: 6. CDR3 length equals 14 residues. The CDR3 DNA reads as TGTGCCAGCAGCCGTCCCGGGACAGGGGGCGGCTACACCTTC. As protein: CASSRPGTGGGYTF.

Notes on this clonotype: A much larger clone lies a single base off, so this may be a read error. The chain joins TRBV29-1 to TRBJ2-7; TRBD1 agrees at 7 bases. The V segment lost 3 bases and the J segment 9 bases; nucleotides outside the gene matches: 14. There are 14 residues in the CDR3. Germline assignment: CDR1 SQVTM and CDR2 ANQGSEA. CDR3 sequence reads: CSVEGEGAMDGQYF. CDR3 DNA sequence: TGCAGCGTTGAGGGAGAGGGGGCTATGGACGGGCAGTACTTC.

On this clonotype itself: A junction end diverges from the germline sequence, so it may reflect a read error. The V gene is TRBV6-5, the J gene TRBJ1-5; D might be TRBD1 (6 bases). Germline-derived CDR1 and CDR2 are MNHEY and SVGAGI. This CDR3 has 18 residues. The CDR3 DNA is TGTACCAGCAGGCCCGTCGGGACAAATAACTTAGTTGGTCAGCCCCAGCATTTT. It is translated as CTSRPVGTNNLVGQPQHF.

This clonotype was counted a few times. The J gene is TRBJ1-1, the V gene TRBV5-1, with D perhaps TRBD1 (6 bases). The CDR3 loop spans 14 amino acids. CDR1 SGHRS and CDR2 YFSETQ come from the germline V gene. V dropped 4 bases and J dropped 0 bases, with 10 bases sitting between them. DNA for the CDR3: TGCGCCAGCAGCAGTACAGGGATGAACACTGAAGCTTTCTTT. Residues: CASSSTGMNTEAFF.